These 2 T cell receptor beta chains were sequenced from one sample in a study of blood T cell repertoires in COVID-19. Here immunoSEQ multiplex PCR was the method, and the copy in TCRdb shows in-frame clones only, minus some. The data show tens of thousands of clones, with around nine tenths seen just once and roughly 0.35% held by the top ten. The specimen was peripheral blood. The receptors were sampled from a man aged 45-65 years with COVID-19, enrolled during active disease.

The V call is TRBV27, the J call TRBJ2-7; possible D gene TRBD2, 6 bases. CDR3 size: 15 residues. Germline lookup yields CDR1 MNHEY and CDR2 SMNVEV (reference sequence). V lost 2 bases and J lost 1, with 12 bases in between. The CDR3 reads CASSLGPGRSYEQYF. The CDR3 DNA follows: TGTGCCAGCAGTTTAGGCCCGGGGAGGTCCTACGAGCAGTACTTC.

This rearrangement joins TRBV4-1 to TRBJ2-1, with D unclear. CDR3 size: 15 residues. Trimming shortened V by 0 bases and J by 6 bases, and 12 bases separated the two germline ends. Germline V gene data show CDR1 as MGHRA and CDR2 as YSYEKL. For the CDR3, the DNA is TGCGCCAGCAGCCAAGATTCTTGGCTAGGCAATGAGCAGTTCTTC. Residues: CASSQDSWLGNEQFF.